This T cell receptor (beta chain) was identified in a study of cytomegalovirus exposure and HLA in healthy donors (dated by TCRdb to 2017 to 2019). For context, the study as a whole: An earlier analysis of roughly 630 of the donors reported 250 to 300 Gb of sequence data and some 120 million unique TCR beta sequences from roughly 200 million T cells. Donor age, sex, ethnicity and CMV serostatus were compiled together with the repertoire data. Among a few hundred genotyped donors of the cohort, an average of about 240,000 unique TCR beta nucleotide sequences were sequenced per donor, around a sixth of them non-productive. The study combined high-throughput TCR immunosequencing, statistical association of individual TCRs with disease status, and machine learning to predict cytomegalovirus infection status. In a later analysis, previously published TCR beta repertoires from more than 500 donors were re-analyzed and high-resolution HLA genotyping was added so that TCR occurrence patterns could be studied. The study aimed to test whether cataloging public T cell receptors could reveal signatures of past pathogen exposure. Rather than using new phenotypic data, the later analysis identified candidate immune exposures from TCR beta sequences and from how often those sequences occurred across donors. Both class I and class II loci were covered by HLA typing, at four-digit resolution. All discovery cohort repertoires had been generated on a single sequencing platform. A later genetic analysis took genome-wide SNP genotypes for about three fifths of the 666 donors and used that subset as a discovery cohort. In an earlier analysis of several hundred of the donors, high-throughput TCR beta sequencing was used to judge whether each TCR beta V gene segment behaved as functional or pseudogenic. Roughly 5 DR-DQ haplotypes were handled as single units for association and clustering, since linkage in the cohort was strong. Typing coverage varied by locus: roughly 620-640 donors for A, B, C, DRB1 and DQB1; roughly 520 for DQA1; around 570 for DPA1; around 490 for DPB1. Of the 398 genotyped donors, approximately 83% fell in the genetic ancestry cluster associated with self-reported Caucasian donors. A separate validation cohort of roughly 130 different subjects was used in addition to the roughly 670-subject first cohort. Roughly 300 gigabases of sequencing data and 80 million or so unique TCR sequences were included in an early release covering about 700 HLA-typed donors. Using immunosequencing, the study profiled T cell repertoires from 500 to 800 subjects and related those repertoires to cytomegalovirus serostatus. Findings and caveats that apply to the study as a whole: A cluster of highly shared sequence variants was judged likely to represent a technical artifact of the sequencing pipeline. Presence/absence analyses assumed roughly uniform sequencing depth across donors, an assumption that may not hold. A further reported finding was that TCR beta sequences accurately predicted the HLA-A and HLA-B alleles for most subjects in the first cohort. A later genetic analysis associated a missense DCLRE1C variant with V-gene and J-gene trimming of TCR beta chains, and an independent cohort replicated the association. A later analysis reported that several top co-occurrence clusters appeared linked to parvovirus B19, influenza, CMV and Epstein-Barr virus. The authors suggested that the approach could potentially be extended to other disease states and immunological phenotypes. This cohort had only TCR beta chains sequenced, and the lack of alpha or paired-chain data limited which features could be detected. According to a later analysis, TCR association rates differed among HLA loci, with DRB1 alleles showing the most associated TCRs and HLA-C alleles showing the fewest. The 87-base-pair reads could not distinguish some IMGT-functional V segments, including TRBV6-2 and TRBV6-3, so those segments were excluded. A later genetic analysis reported fewer N-insertions in productive TCRs among donors in an Asian-associated ancestry cluster than the roughly 620-donor mean. Because HLA typing was unavailable for some donors at each locus, only the typed subset was used in association tests. When HLA alleles, especially DR and DQ, strongly co-occurred, attributing TCR associations to individual alleles was difficult. Correlated functional status among segregating V segments might reflect linkage disequilibrium, but an unknown experimental factor could not be ruled out. Because counts were too low, more than 15 rarely observed V segments, including chromosome 9 orphons, were excluded from the earlier analysis of under 650 of the donors. An earlier analysis of around 540 of the donors showed that most TCR beta V segments appeared in productive rearrangements either about 87% or about 30% of the time, which broadly matched IMGT annotations. At a false discovery rate of 0.05, a later analysis linked under 20,000 TCR beta sequences to specific HLA alleles. Compared with equally common non-associated chains, HLA-associated TCR beta chains in a later analysis were more clonally expanded and had lower generation probabilities. In vitro tests confirmed that three of the cytomegalovirus-associated TCR beta chains recognize cytomegalovirus antigens. Most CMV-associated TCR beta chains appeared to be HLA-restricted in a later analysis, and the HLA associations seemed to be driven largely by CMV exposure. For the cohort, immune exposure information was limited to CMV serostatus. Most TCR sequences were seen in very few donors, while some public TCRs were found in many individuals. The study listed approximately 150 TCR beta chains as associated with cytomegalovirus. In both the original and validation cohorts, the classifier was reported to diagnose cytomegalovirus status with high specificity and sensitivity.

Note on this clone: The antigen it recognizes is unknown. No clone much larger than this one lies a single base away; base qualities are absent.

The library was built by means of the immunoSEQ multiplex PCR assay. For the multiplex PCR, a mixture combining 60 forward primers for TCR Vbeta segments and 13 reverse primers for TCR Jbeta segments was used. The CDR3 region of rearranged TCR beta genes was amplified from genomic DNA with a multiplex PCR assay. Amplified TCR beta libraries were sequenced as 87-base-pair reads on the Illumina HiSeq System. Concerning the study's data processing: In a later analysis, 70 million to 95 million unique TCR beta chains were counted across the approximately 640 repertoires, and around 11 million of these chains were shared by at least two donors. Raw reads were error-corrected and collapsed into unique sequences with a nearest-neighbor algorithm that merged closely related sequences to remove PCR and sequencing errors. To assign V, D and J gene segments, CDR3 sequences were aligned to IMGT reference sequences. For a sequence to be retained, a match of at least six nucleotides was required to both a V gene segment and a J gene segment. A rearrangement was called productive if the CDR3 had no stop codons and remained in frame with V and J, and every other rearrangement was called non-productive. CDR3 was defined according to IMGT convention as the region running from the second conserved V-encoded cysteine to the conserved J-encoded phenylalanine. Sequences without an unambiguous match to a single V gene segment were excluded from the earlier analysis of over 500 of the donors. An earlier analysis of a few hundred of the donors classified V segments as functional when productive rearrangements were above 56.7% and as segregating when the standard deviation between donors was above 5%. To diagnose cytomegalovirus status from the catalog of TCR beta chain sequences, a statistical classification framework was built. In a later analysis, TCR nucleotide sequences were compared against IMGT/GENE-DB human TR gene sequences so that V and J genes could be assigned. The TCRdist pipeline was used in a later analysis to assign CDR3 sequences and most-parsimonious VDJ recombination scenarios. In a later analysis, each TCR beta chain was defined by its CDR3 amino acid sequence together with its V-gene family, and reads lacking a unique V-gene family were excluded. As a way to deal with suspected cross-contamination and a sequencing artifact, a later analysis dropped approximately 570 nucleotide sequences that were highly shared and had low generation probability. For each public chain, a later analysis derived a clonal expansion index from normalized ranks of inferred template counts within each repertoire. Generation probabilities in a later analysis came from a VDJ recombination model fitted to out-of-frame rearrangements, and those results were checked against IGoR. A later analysis scored TCR-TCR, TCR-HLA and TCR-CMV co-occurrence with hypergeometric tests, applying a repertoire-size bias correction to TCR pairs. False discovery rates were estimated in a later analysis by permuting HLA or CMV assignments 20 times. In a later analysis, co-occurring TCRs were grouped using DBSCAN, with TCRdist sequence similarity added in when clustering inside HLA-allele-positive subsets. Co-occurrence clustering excluded repertoires with fewer than 30,000 or more than 120,000 public chains, plus five with anomalous nucleotide sharing. In its TCRdb copy, this immuneACCESS table keeps in-frame sequences only and misses some clones. Where compared with another copy, unresolved V genes explain less than half of these, and the others have no known cause. V, J and clone size are taken as reported in that table, and D and trimming were inferred from the DNA itself. Across this sample there are about 160,000 clones, with roughly 72% seen only once. The ten largest make up 7% to 7.5% of the sample.

The cohort consisted of approximately 690 healthy bone marrow donors. Cohort members were all nominally healthy when sampled, although unrecorded immune exposures were likely present. The donor was CMV seropositive and was included in the group of some 290 seropositive cohort members. Each donor provided a peripheral blood sample, and peripheral blood mononuclear cells were used for TCR beta sequencing. Genomic DNA was extracted from the blood cell samples with the Qiagen DNeasy Blood Extraction Kit. The germline V gene gives CDR1 as SGHVS and CDR2 as FNYEAQ. V is cut by 2 bases and J by 7 bases, and the space between the germline ends is 12 bases. CDR3 length: 13 amino acids, cysteine to phenylalanine. Only CDR3 DNA remains: 39 bases, in frame from the first base.

The rearrangement combines TRBV7-6 with TRBJ2-7; D gene: possibly TRBD1, on 5 matching bases. This receptor was taken from a man aged 35-49 years in good health and CMV-seropositive. The sequencing input was PBMCs. CDR3 sequence: CASSLRVAGEQYF. The nucleotides are TGTGCCAGCAGCTTAAGAGTAGCAGGGGAGCAGTACTTC.